This T cell receptor beta chain appears in the sequencing data of a study of blood T cell repertoires in COVID-19. The CDR3 is made up of 14 amino acids. Germline V CDR1 and CDR2: LNHNV, YYDKDF (reference sequence). V was clipped by 4 bases and J by 4 bases; unmatched bases: 3. This clone appeared once. Method: immunoSEQ multiplex PCR; TCRdb's copy keeps in-frame clones and lacks some. The data show 180,000 or so clones, with roughly 83% seen just once and around 7% held by the top ten. Sequencing was carried out using peripheral blood. The clonotype comes from a middle-aged woman with COVID-19, enrolled during active disease. The chain joins TRBV15 to TRBJ1-4; 7 bases match TRBD1. The CDR3 sequence: CATSTRQGNEKLFF. CDR3 in DNA: TGTGCCACCAGCACCCGACAGGGTAATGAAAAACTGTTTTTT. Using reference TRBV15 and TRBJ1-4 for the parts outside the CDR3, the full variable domain is DAMVIQNPRYQVTQFGKPVTLSCSQTLNHNVMYWYQQKSSQAPKLLFHYYDKDFNNEADTPDNFQSRRPNTSFCFLDIRSPGLGDTAMYLCATSTRQGNEKLFFGSGTQLSVL.